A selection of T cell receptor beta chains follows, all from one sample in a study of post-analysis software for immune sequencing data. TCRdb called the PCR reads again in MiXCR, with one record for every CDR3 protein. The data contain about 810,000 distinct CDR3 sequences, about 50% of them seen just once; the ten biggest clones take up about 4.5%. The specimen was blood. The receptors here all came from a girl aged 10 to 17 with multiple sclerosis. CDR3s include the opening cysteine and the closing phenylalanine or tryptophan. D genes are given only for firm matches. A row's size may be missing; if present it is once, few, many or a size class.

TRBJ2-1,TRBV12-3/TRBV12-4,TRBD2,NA,CASTRGLGGANEQFF,TGTGCCAGCACCAGGGGACTAGGCGGGGCCAATGAGCAGTTCTTC
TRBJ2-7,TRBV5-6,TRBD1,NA,CASSSRDRVSYEQYF,TGTGCCAGCAGCTCCCGGGACAGGGTCTCCTACGAGCAGTACTTC
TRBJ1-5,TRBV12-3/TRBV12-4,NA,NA,CASRPGGGGNQPQHF,TGTGCCAGCAGGCCCGGCGGGGGAGGCAATCAGCCCCAGCATTTT
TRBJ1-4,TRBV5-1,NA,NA,CASSLNRVNEKLFF,TGCGCCAGCAGCTTGAACAGGGTAAATGAAAAACTGTTTTTT
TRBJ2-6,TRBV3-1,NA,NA,CASSQDLGANVLTF,TGTGCCAGCAGCCAAGACTTAGGGGCCAACGTCCTGACTTTC
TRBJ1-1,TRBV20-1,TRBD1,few,CSARETGRSTEAFF,TGCAGTGCTAGAGAGACAGGGCGGAGCACTGAAGCTTTCTTT
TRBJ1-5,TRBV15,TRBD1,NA,CATSRGGQGYYSNQPQHF,TGTGCCACCAGCAGAGGGGGACAGGGGTACTATAGCAATCAGCCCCAGCATTTT
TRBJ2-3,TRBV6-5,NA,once,CASSYRRTDTQYF,TGTGCCAGCAGTTACCGCAGGACAGATACGCAGTATTTT
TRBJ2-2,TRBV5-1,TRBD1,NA,CASSWTRLGTGSTGELFF,TGCGCCAGCAGCTGGACGAGGTTAGGGACAGGGTCCACCGGGGAGCTGTTTTTT
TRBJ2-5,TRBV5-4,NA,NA,CASSLFGPTQETQYF,TGTGCCAGCAGCTTGTTCGGACCCACCCAAGAGACCCAGTACTTC
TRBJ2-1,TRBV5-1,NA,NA,CASSLGIGDRRNEQFF,TGCGCCAGCAGCTTGGGTATAGGGGACCGGAGGAATGAGCAGTTCTTC
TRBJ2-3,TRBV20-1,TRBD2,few,CSARDWLAGVDTQYF,TGCAGTGCTAGAGATTGGCTAGCGGGAGTAGATACGCAGTATTTT
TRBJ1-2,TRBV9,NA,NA,CASSPTTGLHYGYTF,TGTGCCAGCAGCCCCACCACAGGGTTACACTATGGCTACACCTTC
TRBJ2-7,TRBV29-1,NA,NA,CSVARQASYEQYF,TGCAGCGTTGCTCGACAGGCTTCCTACGAGCAGTACTTC
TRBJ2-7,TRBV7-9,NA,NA,CASSLGSRGEQYF,TGTGCCAGCAGCCTAGGGTCTCGGGGCGAGCAGTACTTC
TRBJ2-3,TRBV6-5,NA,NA,CASSFSGFSTDTQYF,TGTGCCAGCAGTTTCTCGGGATTTAGCACAGATACGCAGTATTTT
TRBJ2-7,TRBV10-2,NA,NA,CASSESSATSYEQYF,TGCGCCAGCAGTGAGTCTAGCGCAACCTCCTACGAGCAGTACTTC
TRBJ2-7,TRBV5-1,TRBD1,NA,CASSLNRGDTYEQYF,TGCGCCAGCAGCTTAAACAGGGGGGACACCTACGAGCAGTACTTC
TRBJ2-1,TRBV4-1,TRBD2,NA,CASSQDRAGNSGHSSYNEQFF,TGCGCCAGCAGCCAAGATCGGGCCGGGAATAGCGGGCATAGCTCCTACAATGAGCAGTTCTTC
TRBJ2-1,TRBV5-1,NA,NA,CASSLAGTDYNEQFF,TGCGCCAGCAGCTTGGCAGGGACCGACTATAATGAGCAGTTCTTC
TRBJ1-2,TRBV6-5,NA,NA,CASRSPYGYTF,TGTGCCAGCAGGTCACCTTATGGCTACACCTTC
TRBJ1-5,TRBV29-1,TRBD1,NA,CSVAVTGGGEPQHF,TGCAGCGTTGCCGTGACAGGGGGCGGAGAGCCCCAGCATTTT